This TCR delta chain is from a study of Vγ9Vδ2 T cells in congenital toxoplasmosis (dated by TCRdb to the early 2020s). About the investigation overall: To diagnose congenital toxoplasmosis, IgG, IgM and IgA serology, Western blot and an in-house interferon-gamma release assay were used. This study compared the CDR3 repertoires of the gamma and delta chains in sorted blood gammadelta T cells from congenitally T. gondii-infected infants versus uninfected infants. Infant repertoires were sequenced at 2 months after birth and at 1 year of age. At 2 months, TCR sequencing included about 5 infected and around nine uninfected infants, while at 1 year the sequenced group was 3 infected and 4 uninfected infants. General findings and caveats noted by the study authors: A public TRGV9 clonotype was highly prevalent in both infected and uninfected infants. Two months was the earliest age with enough suitable sample material for TCR repertoire analysis, so newborn repertoires were not sequenced. In 2-month-old infants, germline-encoded fetal-type TRDV2 CDR3 sequences seemed to be more common in infected than in uninfected infants, which suggests a footprint of in utero expansion. At 1 year of age, repertoire differences between infected and uninfected infants were less clear than at 2 months. At 2 months, TRGV9 and TRDV2 CDR3s of infected infants appeared to carry fewer N additions than uninfected infants, especially TRDV2-TRDJ1 sequences.

Template-switch reverse transcription with SuperScript II was used to generate cDNA, with TRGC- and TRDC-specific primers combined in a single tube. The TRGC primer was designed to bind both the TRGC1 and TRGC2 constant genes. TRG and TRD amplification used the KAPA Real-Time Library Amplification Kit, with AMPure XP bead purification between steps. Index PCR with the Nextera XT Index Kit was used to add Illumina sequencing adapters. TRG and TRD amplicons were sequenced on an Illumina MiSeq with the V2 300 kit, giving 150 bp paired-end reads. In the paper's pipeline: Before further analysis, read quality was checked using FastQC version 0.11.8. Reads were aligned against the TRG or TRD reference genes from GenBank, and CDR3 sequences were constructed using MiXCR version 3.0.3. Default MiXCR settings were kept, except that 3 rather than 5 consecutive nucleotides were used to assemble TRDD gene segments. N additions, CDR3 length, J segment length and clonotype sharing between samples were all calculated using VDJtools version 1.2.1. CDR3 sequences that were out of frame or contained stop codons were left out of the analysis. Infant repertoires were assessed for overlap with previously published fetal, cord blood and adult blood Vgamma9Vdelta2 repertoires. Identical DNA sequences were merged into single rows after TCRdb reprocessed the public reads with CATT. The authors' filters were not applied to this entry. The sample profile shows 830 or so delta-chain clones; around 50% of them were found once. The top ten constitute approximately 30% of the sample.

The same treatment, consisting of spiramycin and/or pyrimethamine plus sulfadiazine plus folinic acid, was given to the mothers of both infected and uninfected infants. All infants, both infected and uninfected, were delivered at term after more than 37 weeks of gestation. Around 1,000 uL of blood was processed into PBMCs by Lymphoprep gradient centrifugation, after which the PBMCs were cryopreserved in liquid nitrogen and shipped to Belgium. After thawing, the PBMCs were labeled with Zombie NIR viability dye and stained with antibodies against CD3, TCR gammadelta, Vgamma9 and Vdelta2. A FACSAria III was used to sort CD3+ TCRgammadelta+ T cells, reaching a mean purity of about 98%. For each sample, RNA was extracted from roughly 11,000 sorted gammadelta T cells with the RNeasy Micro Kit. Each infant was born to a mother who had been enrolled with a primary T. gondii infection during pregnancy. The infants' peripheral blood was drawn at an outpatient microbiology and virology center located in Pavia, Italy.

CDR1 and CDR2 are read off the germline V gene as TSWWSYY and QGS. The CDR3 has 20 amino acids, counting the end cysteine and phenylalanine. The only DNA kept is the CDR3, 60 bases in frame from the first base. This clone came up once. This receptor's antigen is unknown. Translating this DNA gives a protein that differs at residue 16 from the TCRdb one, which belongs to a much larger clone; a read error is likely, and the protein shown is this translation. Sequencing was done on a sample of gamma-delta T cells from blood. Rearrangement joined TRDV1 to TRDJ1, and TRDD3 aligns with 7 junction nucleotides. TCRdb carries no J gene annotation; the J gene was assigned here by matching the DNA with germline. This clonotype was sampled from a child younger than 10 born to a mother with Toxoplasma gondii infection during pregnancy, either congenitally infected or uninfected (not recorded which). This receptor carries the CDR3 CALGPGDRTGDRTPTNKLIF. The sequence in DNA is TGTGCTCTTGGGCCTGGGGATCGTACTGGGGATCGCACCCCCACCAATAAACTCATCTTT.